These 25 T cell receptor beta chains came from one sample sequenced in a study of molecular identifiers for immune sequencing clone quantification. TCRdb recomputed calls from the PCR reads with MiXCR, one row per CDR3 protein. The repertoire holds some 650,000 distinct CDR3 sequences, with about 20% as singletons. Source material: naive CD8+ T cells from blood, with Jurkat cell RNA spiked in. Subset indicated: FACS-sorted CD8+CD4-CCR7+CD45RA+ naive T cells. The receptors originated from a human donor in good health. Some libraries in this study had Jurkat cell RNA spiked in.

This clonotype was recorded many times. The chain combines TRBV12-3 or TRBV12-4 with TRBJ2-2, with 14 bases that match TRBD2. This CDR3 comprises 17 residues. J lost 3 bases, V lost 5 bases, and 5 bases had no gene match. The CDR3 nucleotides are TGTGCCAGCAGTCGACTAGCGGGAGGGCCCGACACCGGGGAGCTGTTTTTT. It yields the protein CASSRLAGGPDTGELFF.

This clonotype showed up many times. This sequence joins TRBV5-4 and TRBJ2-7, with 13 bases that match TRBD2. The junction had 4 bases not matched to a gene; V was cut back by 3 bases and J by 4 bases. The CDR3 extends over 15 amino acids. The germline gives CDR1 SGHNT, CDR2 YYREEE (reference sequence). CDR3 in amino acids: CASSWMGLAGYEQYF. The CDR3 bases are TGTGCCAGCAGCTGGATGGGACTAGCGGGGTACGAGCAGTACTTC.

Ten or more counts support this clonotype. The V call is TRBV27, the J call TRBJ1-5, with 7 bases fitting TRBD1. The CDR3 extends over 14 amino acids. Trimming at V came to 4 bases and at J to 3 bases, leaving 3 bases not matched to a gene. From germline, CDR1 is MNHEY and CDR2 SMNVEV (reference sequence). DNA of the CDR3: TGTGCCAGCAGTTACGACAGGGACAATCAGCCCCAGCATTTT. Its protein is CASSYDRDNQPQHF.

This clonotype was seen many times. V gene TRBV30 combines with J gene TRBJ2-1, with 8 bases fitting TRBD2. The CDR3 is 14 residues long. V lost 0 bases to trimming and J lost 10 bases; unmatched junction nucleotides: 8. The germline CDR1 and CDR2 sequences are GTSNPN and SVGIG (reference sequence). The CDR3 sequence is CAWSVEAGGPEQFF. The CDR3 DNA reads TGTGCCTGGAGTGTTGAGGCGGGAGGCCCGGAGCAGTTCTTC.

This clonotype was seen many times. The chain carries TRBV27 and TRBJ2-3; D possibly corresponds to TRBD1 (5 bases). V was shortened by 6 bases and J by 2 bases, with 9 bases between the two germline ends. CDR1 is MNHEY, CDR2 SMNVEV, per germline (reference sequence). The CDR3 totals 13 residues. The DNA for the CDR3 is TGTGCCAGCAGACCCGGACACACAGATACGCAGTATTTT. This translates into CASRPGHTDTQYF.

At least ten counts were recorded for this clonotype. The rearrangement uses TRBV29-1 and TRBJ2-2; no reliable D call. Per the germline V gene, CDR1 is SQVTM and CDR2 is ANQGSEA. The V and J ends lost 3 bases and 2 bases respectively, with 10 bases between them. The CDR3 sequence is 14 residues long. CDR3 loop: CSVETLRNTGELFF. The CDR3 region has the DNA TGCAGCGTTGAGACCCTAAGAAACACCGGGGAGCTGTTTTTT.

There are many counts of this clonotype. The chain links TRBV7-9 to TRBJ2-1; a weak D match, TRBD2 (6 bases). Trimming stripped 1 base from V and 3 bases from J, with 16 bases between. The CDR3 is 17 amino acids. Germline V gene data show CDR1 as SEHNR and CDR2 as FQNEAQ (reference sequence). The CDR3 DNA is TGTGCCAGCAGCTTAGGGGGGGAAGGACCCCTCTACAATGAGCAGTTCTTC. Its protein is CASSLGGEGPLYNEQFF.

This clonotype was observed at least ten times. This sequence joins TRBV6-5 and TRBJ2-1, with TRBD2 matching 14 bases. The V segment lost 0 bases and the J segment 4 bases; nucleotides outside the gene matches: 5. Per germline, CDR1 MNHEY and CDR2 SVGAGI. The CDR3 length is 18 residues. The CDR3 region is CASSYSLTSGRGYNEQFF. Here the CDR3 DNA reads TGTGCCAGCAGTTACTCGTTGACTAGCGGGAGGGGATACAATGAGCAGTTCTTC.

This clonotype turned up a few times. The chain has TRBV19 and TRBJ1-1; TRBD1 matches 7 bases. V shed 7 bases and J 4 bases; nucleotides not matched to a gene: 3. The CDR3 covers 12 residues. The V gene's germline CDR1 is LNHDA and CDR2 SQIVND (reference sequence). The DNA for the CDR3 is TGTGCCAGTATAGCAGGGGGCACTGAAGCTTTCTTT. It codes for CASIAGGTEAFF.

To note about this clonotype: A much larger clone lies one base from this, so it may be a read error. The CDR3 DNA reads TGTGCCAGCAGTGCTCCAGCGGGAGGATCCTACAAGCAGTACTTC. Amino acid sequence: CASSAPAGGSYKQYF. This chain joins TRBV6-1 and TRBJ2-7; 9 bases line up with TRBD2. Per germline, CDR1 MNHNS and CDR2 SASEGT. The CDR3 is made up of 15 amino acids.

This clonotype was recorded many times. The CDR3 nucleotides are TGTGCCAGCAGTCCTGCTGGGGCCAACGTCCTGACTTTC. Translating it yields CASSPAGANVLTF. The rearrangement joins TRBV12-3 or TRBV12-4 to TRBJ2-6; no clear D gene. This CDR3 is 13 amino acids long. The V end lost 5 bases, the J end lost 2 bases, and 4 bases lay between the germline ends.

This clonotype was observed at least ten times. The genes are TRBV29-1 and TRBJ2-4, with D uncertain. Trimming stripped 0 bases from V and 0 bases from J, with 12 bases between. CDR1 is SQVTM, CDR2 ANQGSEA, per germline. The CDR3 covers 16 residues. The CDR3 DNA reads as TGCAGCGTTGAAGATCTAACAGTACTAGCCAAAAACATTCAGTACTTC. It codes for CSVEDLTVLAKNIQYF.

In this sample, this clonotype turned up many times. The chain uses TRBV7-9 and TRBJ2-5, with TRBD1 matching 9 bases. Germline V gene lookup returns CDR1 SEHNR and CDR2 FQNEAQ (reference sequence). Losses at the gene ends were 6 bases for V and 7 bases for J; bases not matched to a gene: 12. The CDR3 has 15 amino acids. In nucleotides, the CDR3 is TGTGCCAGCAGTTACGACCGGGGACAGGGAGGGACCCAGTACTTC. It is translated as CASSYDRGQGGTQYF.

On this clonotype: An end of the junction does not agree with germline; a read error may underlie this. The gene calls are TRBV6-2 or TRBV6-3 and TRBJ2-2; TRBD1 is a possible D gene (6 bases). The CDR3 runs to 16 residues. Germline V gene lookup returns CDR1 MNHEY and CDR2 SVGEGT. The DNA of the CDR3 is TGTGCCAGCAGTCTTACAGGGTCCGGAGTTTTGGGGGAGCCGTTTTTT. Amino acids: CASSLTGSGVLGEPFF.

As for this clonotype: This sequence may be a read error, since a much larger clone differs from it by one base. V and J are TRBV4-1 and TRBJ2-6; D is unclear. The CDR3 sequence is 18 residues long. Germline assignment: CDR1 MGHRA and CDR2 YSYEKL. CDR3 amino acids: CASNQEDPQVSGANVLTF. CDR3 DNA sequence: TGCGCCAGCAACCAAGAGGACCCGCAAGTCTCTGGGGCCAACGTCCTGACTTTC.

This clonotype was seen at least ten times. V is TRBV7-9 and J is TRBJ2-7; unclear D gene. Germline CDR1 SEHNR, CDR2 FQNEAQ (reference sequence). The CDR3 contains 17 residues. V was shortened by 4 bases and J by 3 bases, with 22 bases between the two germline ends. This CDR3 reads CASSSPTSGSPDYEQYF. DNA of the CDR3: TGTGCCAGCAGCTCCCCAACCTCCGGGTCGCCCGACTACGAGCAGTACTTC.

This clonotype has a count of ten or more. This chain links TRBV20-1 with TRBJ2-7; 7 bases agree with TRBD1. The trim removed 0 bases at V and 4 bases at J, leaving 3 bases unmatched. Germline CDR1 and CDR2: DFQATT and SNEGSKA (reference sequence). This CDR3 spans 13 amino acids. As DNA, the CDR3 is TGCAGTGCTAGAGACAACAGGGGATACGAGCAGTACTTC. As protein: CSARDNRGYEQYF.

As regards this clonotype: Given a much more abundant clone one base away, this may be a read error. CDR3 sequence: CASIQDAAQTNYGYTF. CDR3 nucleotide sequence: TGCGCCAGCATCCAAGACGCGGCACAGACTAACTATGGCTACACCTTC. The rearrangement links TRBV4-1 to TRBJ1-2; D unclear. The length of the CDR3 is 16 residues. The germline gives CDR1 MGHRA, CDR2 YSYEKL.

This chain links TRBV7-9 with TRBJ1-2; 8 nucleotides agree with TRBD1. The CDR3 has 19 amino acids. J lost 1 base, V lost 5 bases, and 18 bases had no gene match. Germline assignment: CDR1 SEHNR and CDR2 FQNEAQ (reference sequence). The CDR3 DNA follows: TGTGCCAGCAGCCCCCCTTTGGCAGAGACAGGGGCCATTAACTATGGCTACACCTTC. Translated: CASSPPLAETGAINYGYTF. The full variable domain, its missing parts supplied by reference TRBV7-9 and TRBJ1-2, is DTGVSQNPRHKITKRGQNVTFRCDPISEHNRLYWYRQTLGQGPEFLTYFQNEAQLEKSRLLSDRFSAERPKGSFSTLEIQRTEQGDSAMYLCASSPPLAETGAINYGYTFGSGTRLTVV.

Ten or more counts support this clonotype. The V and J genes are TRBV12-3 or TRBV12-4 and TRBJ2-2; 7 bases map to TRBD1. The CDR3 extends over 16 amino acids. Unmatched junction bases numbered 7, after V lost 6 bases and J lost 0 bases. CDR3: CASRNTRGSNTGELFF. The CDR3 coding sequence is TGTGCCAGCAGAAATACCAGGGGGTCGAACACCGGGGAGCTGTTTTTT.

In this sample, this clonotype turned up many times. The chain is built from TRBV12-3 or TRBV12-4 and TRBJ2-3; maybe TRBD2 (7 bases). V lost 0 bases and J lost 1, with 11 bases in between. There are 16 residues in the CDR3. In DNA form, the CDR3 reads TGTGCCAGCAGTTTAGCCCGGGGGGCAGGCACAGATACGCAGTATTTT. Encoded protein: CASSLARGAGTDTQYF.

This clonotype was detected once. A much bigger clone sits one base away, suggesting this may be a read error. The CDR3 end shows no conserved phenylalanine or tryptophan, and so a read error is likely. This rearrangement joins TRBV11-2 to TRBJ2-3, with D tentatively TRBD1 (5 bases). Trimming shortened V by 3 bases and J by 7 bases, and 23 bases separated the two germline ends. The length of the CDR3 is 17 residues. Germline V gene data show CDR1 as SGHAT and CDR2 as FQNNGV. The CDR3 DNA is TGTGCCAGCAGCTTCTCCAGCGCTGCAGGGATCTTGAATACGCAGTATCTT. Its translation is CASSFSSAAGILNTQYL.

This clonotype was found a few times. The chain couples TRBV19 to TRBJ1-1; a weak D match, TRBD1 (5 bases). In germline, CDR1 is LNHDA, CDR2 SQIVND (reference sequence). This CDR3 contains 13 residues. The V end lost 2 bases, the J end lost 5 bases, and 9 bases lay between the germline ends. The CDR3 is CASSILGVTEAFF. CDR3 bases: TGTGCCAGTAGTATACTGGGGGTAACTGAAGCTTTCTTT.

This clonotype was picked up a small number of times. This may stem from a read error, because a much larger clone lies one nucleotide away. The chain joins TRBV4-2 to TRBJ2-7; either TRBD1 or TRBD2 may fit D (5 bases each). CDR1 and CDR2 (germline): LGHNA, YNFKEQ. This CDR3 is built from 15 residues. Trimming left V 4 bases short and J 4 bases short, with 17 bases between. CDR3 sequence reads: CASSRDSAGTYEQYF. CDR3 DNA sequence: TGTGCCAGCAGCCGAGATAGTGCAGGGACGTACGAGCAGTACTTC.

This clonotype was observed many times. The rearrangement uses TRBV30 and TRBJ2-7; unclear D gene. There are 11 residues in the CDR3. Trimming pared 0 bases from V and 6 bases from J, leaving 6 bases between. Germline V gene data show CDR1 as GTSNPN and CDR2 as SVGIG (reference sequence). This CDR3 is CAWSVTTEQYF. The CDR3 bases are TGTGCCTGGAGTGTAACAACCGAGCAGTACTTC. The full variable domain, in which reference TRBV30 and TRBJ2-7 provide the parts outside the CDR3, is SQTIHQWPATLVQPVGSPLSLECTVEGTSNPNLYWYRQAAGRGLQLLFYSVGIGQISSEVPQNLSASRPQDRQFILSSKKLLLSDSGFYLCAWSVTTEQYFGPGTRLTVT.